These T cell receptor beta chains were read from a single sample in a study of blood T cell repertoires in COVID-19. Data came from immunoSEQ multiplex PCR; TCRdb stores just in-frame clones and leaves some out. Of approximately 140,000 clones in the sample, around 84% were seen once. The sequencing sample was made of peripheral blood. Every receptor here comes from a man between 60 and 75 years old with active or convalescent COVID-19. CDR3s include the opening cysteine and the closing phenylalanine or tryptophan. The D gene is left open where the match is weak. Part of the rows lack a size; the others show once, few, many or a class for expanded clones.

>once|TRBV7-6|TRBJ2-2|-
CASSLAGRSNTGELFF
TGTGCCAGCAGCTTAGCGGGGCGGTCGAACACCGGGGAGCTGTTTTTT
>-|TRBV3-1/TRBV3-2|TRBJ2-1|TRBD2
CASSQGLAVYNEQFF
TGTGCCAGCAGCCAAGGCCTAGCGGTATACAATGAGCAGTTCTTC
>few|TRBV15|TRBJ2-7|TRBD2
CATSRDHGLAGSREQYF
TGTGCCACCAGCAGAGATCATGGGCTAGCGGGAAGTAGGGAGCAGTACTTC
>-|TRBV2|TRBJ2-7|TRBD1
CASRAGTESYEQYF
TGTGCCAGCAGAGCCGGGACAGAGTCCTACGAGCAGTACTTC
>-|TRBV27|TRBJ1-6|-
CATSRTGSSYNSPLHF
TGTGCCACCTCAAGGACGGGGAGCTCCTATAATTCACCCCTCCACTTT
>-|TRBV7-8|TRBJ2-3|-
CASSSGQLGTDTQYF
TGTGCCAGCAGCTCCGGACAGCTTGGCACAGATACGCAGTATTTT
>-|TRBV28|TRBJ2-1|TRBD2
CASTKAGGNNEQFF
TGTGCCAGCACGAAAGCGGGAGGGAACAATGAGCAGTTCTTC
>-|TRBV2|TRBJ2-7|-
CASRGLSEQYF
TGTGCCAGCCGCGGGCTAAGCGAGCAGTACTTC
>-|TRBV4-1|TRBJ2-7|TRBD2
CASSNSGGYEQYF
TGCGCCAGCAGCAATAGCGGGGGCTACGAGCAGTACTTC
>-|TRBV3-1/TRBV3-2|TRBJ2-1|TRBD1
CATGTGGFGEQFF
TGTGCCACCGGGACAGGGGGCTTCGGTGAGCAGTTCTTC
>-|TRBV4-3|TRBJ2-7|TRBD2
CASSPLGAGESEQYF
TGCGCCAGCAGCCCCTTAGGAGCGGGAGAAAGCGAGCAGTACTTC
>-|TRBV5-4|TRBJ2-2|-
CASSLDHEGNTGELFF
TGTGCCAGCAGCTTAGACCACGAGGGCAACACCGGGGAGCTGTTTTTT
>-|TRBV5-4|TRBJ2-3|-
CASSLELSSTDTQYF
TGTGCCAGCAGCTTGGAGCTGAGCAGCACAGATACGCAGTATTTT
>-|TRBV12-3/TRBV12-4|TRBJ2-3|TRBD2
CASSPNGGNAQYF
TGTGCCAGCAGTCCGAACGGGGGGAATGCGCAGTATTTT
>-|TRBV7-3|TRBJ2-2|TRBD1
CASSLTPGQGAGELFF
TGTGCCAGCAGCTTAACCCCGGGACAGGGGGCCGGGGAGCTGTTTTTT
>-|TRBV5-4|TRBJ1-4|-
CASSSTGGEKLFF
TGTGCCAGCAGTTCGACAGGAGGCGAAAAACTGTTTTTT
>once|TRBV7-9|TRBJ1-1|-
CASSPMAGRNTEAFF
TGTGCCAGCAGCCCTATGGCGGGACGGAACACTGAAGCTTTCTTT
>-|TRBV9|TRBJ1-4|TRBD1
CASSVGGDRAEKLFF
TGTGCCAGCAGCGTAGGGGGGGACAGGGCTGAAAAACTGTTTTTT
>once|TRBV19|TRBJ2-5|TRBD1
CASSTGQAYQETQYF
TGTGCCAGTAGTACCGGACAGGCGTACCAAGAGACCCAGTACTTC
>-|TRBV18|TRBJ2-5|-
CASSPPLGQETQYF
TGTGCCAGCTCACCACCGCTGGGGCAGGAGACCCAGTACTTC
>-|TRBV6-1|TRBJ1-5|TRBD1
CASSAEGDRGMLGQPQHF
TGTGCCAGCAGTGCCGAGGGGGACAGGGGGATGTTGGGTCAGCCCCAGCATTTT
>-|TRBV2|TRBJ2-1|-
CASSEEGRYNEQFF
TGTGCCAGCAGTGAAGAGGGGCGCTACAATGAGCAGTTCTTC
>-|TRBV2|TRBJ2-1|TRBD2
CASSESPPTSGNFNEQFF
TGTGCCAGCAGTGAATCCCCGCCGACTAGCGGGAATTTCAATGAGCAGTTCTTC
>-|TRBV9|TRBJ2-7|-
CASSSTGRTYEQYF
TGTGCCAGCAGCTCGACAGGGAGGACCTACGAGCAGTACTTC
>-|TRBV5-1|TRBJ2-1|-
CASSASSDPGEEQFF
TGCGCCAGCAGCGCCTCTAGCGATCCCGGAGAAGAGCAGTTCTTC
>-|TRBV28|TRBJ1-2|TRBD1
CASSLPGTGDNYGYTF
TGTGCCAGCAGCCTCCCTGGGACAGGGGATAACTATGGCTACACCTTC